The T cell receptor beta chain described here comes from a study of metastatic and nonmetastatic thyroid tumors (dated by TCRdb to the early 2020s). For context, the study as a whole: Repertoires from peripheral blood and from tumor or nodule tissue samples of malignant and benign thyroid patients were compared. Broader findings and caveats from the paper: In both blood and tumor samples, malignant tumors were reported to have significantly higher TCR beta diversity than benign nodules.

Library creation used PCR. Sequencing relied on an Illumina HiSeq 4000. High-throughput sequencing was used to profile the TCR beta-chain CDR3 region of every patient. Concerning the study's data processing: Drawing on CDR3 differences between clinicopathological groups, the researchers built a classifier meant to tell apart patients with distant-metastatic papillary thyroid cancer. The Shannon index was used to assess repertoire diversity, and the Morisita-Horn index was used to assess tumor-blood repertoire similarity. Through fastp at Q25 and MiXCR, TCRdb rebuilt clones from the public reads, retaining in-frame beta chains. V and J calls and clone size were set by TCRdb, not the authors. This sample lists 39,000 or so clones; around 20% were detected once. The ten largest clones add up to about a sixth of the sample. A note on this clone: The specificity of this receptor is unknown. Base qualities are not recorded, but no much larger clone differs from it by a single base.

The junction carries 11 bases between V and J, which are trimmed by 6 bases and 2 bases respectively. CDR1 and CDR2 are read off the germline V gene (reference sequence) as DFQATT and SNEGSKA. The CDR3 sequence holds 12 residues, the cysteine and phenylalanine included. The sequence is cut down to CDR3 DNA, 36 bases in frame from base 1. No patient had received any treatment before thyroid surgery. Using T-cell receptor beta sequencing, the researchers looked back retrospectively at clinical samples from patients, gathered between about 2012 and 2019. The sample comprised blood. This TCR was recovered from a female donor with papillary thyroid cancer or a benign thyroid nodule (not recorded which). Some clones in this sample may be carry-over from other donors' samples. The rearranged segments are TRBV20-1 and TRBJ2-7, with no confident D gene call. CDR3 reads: CSAILVPYEQYF. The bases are TGCAGTGCGATCCTAGTTCCCTACGAGCAGTACTTC.